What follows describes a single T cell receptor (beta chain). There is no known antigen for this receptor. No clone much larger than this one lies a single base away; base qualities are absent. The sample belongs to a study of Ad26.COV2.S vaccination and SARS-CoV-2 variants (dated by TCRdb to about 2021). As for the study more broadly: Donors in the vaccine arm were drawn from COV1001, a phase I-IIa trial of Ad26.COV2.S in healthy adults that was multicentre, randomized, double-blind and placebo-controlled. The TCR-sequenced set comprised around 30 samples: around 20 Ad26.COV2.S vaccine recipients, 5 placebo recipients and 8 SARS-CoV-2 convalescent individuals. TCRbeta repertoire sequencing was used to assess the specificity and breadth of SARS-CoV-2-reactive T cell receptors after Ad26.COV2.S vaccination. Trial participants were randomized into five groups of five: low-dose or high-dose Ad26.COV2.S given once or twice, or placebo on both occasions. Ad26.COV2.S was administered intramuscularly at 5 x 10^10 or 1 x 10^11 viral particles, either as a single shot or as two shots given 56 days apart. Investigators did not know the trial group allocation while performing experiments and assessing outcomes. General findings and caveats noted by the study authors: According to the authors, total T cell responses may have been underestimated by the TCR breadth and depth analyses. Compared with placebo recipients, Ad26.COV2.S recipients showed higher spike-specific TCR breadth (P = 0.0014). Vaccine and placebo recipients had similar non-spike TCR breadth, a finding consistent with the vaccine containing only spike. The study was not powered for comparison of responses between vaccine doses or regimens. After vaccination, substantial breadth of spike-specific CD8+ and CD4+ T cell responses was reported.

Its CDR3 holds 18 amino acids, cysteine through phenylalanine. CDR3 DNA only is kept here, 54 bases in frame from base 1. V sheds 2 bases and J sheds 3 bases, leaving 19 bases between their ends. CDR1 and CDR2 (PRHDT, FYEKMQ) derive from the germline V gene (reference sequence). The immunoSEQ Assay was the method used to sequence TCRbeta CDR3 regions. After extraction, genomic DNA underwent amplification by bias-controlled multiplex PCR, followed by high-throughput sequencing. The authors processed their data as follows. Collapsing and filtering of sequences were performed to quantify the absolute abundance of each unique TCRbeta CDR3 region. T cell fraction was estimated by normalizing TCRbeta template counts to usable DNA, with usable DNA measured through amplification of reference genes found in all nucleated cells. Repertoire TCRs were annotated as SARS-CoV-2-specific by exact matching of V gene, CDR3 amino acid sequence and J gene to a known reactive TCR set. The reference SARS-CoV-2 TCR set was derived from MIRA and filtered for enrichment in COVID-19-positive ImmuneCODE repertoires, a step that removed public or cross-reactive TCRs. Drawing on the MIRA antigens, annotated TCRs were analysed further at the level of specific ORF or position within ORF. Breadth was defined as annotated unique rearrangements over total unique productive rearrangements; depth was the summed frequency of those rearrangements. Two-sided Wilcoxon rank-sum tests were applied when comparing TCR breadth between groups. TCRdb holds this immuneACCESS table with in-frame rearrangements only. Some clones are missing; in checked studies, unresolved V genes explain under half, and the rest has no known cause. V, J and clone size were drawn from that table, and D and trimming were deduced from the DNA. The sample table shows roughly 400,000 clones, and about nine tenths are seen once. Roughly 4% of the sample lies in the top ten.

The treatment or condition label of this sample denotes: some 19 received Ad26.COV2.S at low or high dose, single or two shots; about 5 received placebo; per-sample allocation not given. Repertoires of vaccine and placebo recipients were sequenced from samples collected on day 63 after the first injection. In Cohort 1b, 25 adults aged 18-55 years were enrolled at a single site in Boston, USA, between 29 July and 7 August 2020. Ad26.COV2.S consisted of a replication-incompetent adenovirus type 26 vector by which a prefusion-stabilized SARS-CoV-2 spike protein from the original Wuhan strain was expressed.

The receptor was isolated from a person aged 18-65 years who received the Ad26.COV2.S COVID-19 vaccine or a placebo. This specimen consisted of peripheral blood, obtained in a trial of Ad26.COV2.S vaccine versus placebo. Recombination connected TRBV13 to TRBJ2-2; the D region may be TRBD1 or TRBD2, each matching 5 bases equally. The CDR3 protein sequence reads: CASSLYGAAGQDTGELFF. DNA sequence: TGTGCCAGCAGCTTATACGGGGCGGCAGGGCAAGACACCGGGGAGCTGTTTTTT. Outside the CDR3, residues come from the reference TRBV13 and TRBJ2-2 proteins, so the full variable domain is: AAGVIQSPRHLIKEKRETATLKCYPIPRHDTVYWYQQGPGQDPQFLISFYEKMQSDKGSIPDRFSAQQFSDYHSELNMSSLELGDSALYFCASSLYGAAGQDTGELFFGEGSRLTVL.